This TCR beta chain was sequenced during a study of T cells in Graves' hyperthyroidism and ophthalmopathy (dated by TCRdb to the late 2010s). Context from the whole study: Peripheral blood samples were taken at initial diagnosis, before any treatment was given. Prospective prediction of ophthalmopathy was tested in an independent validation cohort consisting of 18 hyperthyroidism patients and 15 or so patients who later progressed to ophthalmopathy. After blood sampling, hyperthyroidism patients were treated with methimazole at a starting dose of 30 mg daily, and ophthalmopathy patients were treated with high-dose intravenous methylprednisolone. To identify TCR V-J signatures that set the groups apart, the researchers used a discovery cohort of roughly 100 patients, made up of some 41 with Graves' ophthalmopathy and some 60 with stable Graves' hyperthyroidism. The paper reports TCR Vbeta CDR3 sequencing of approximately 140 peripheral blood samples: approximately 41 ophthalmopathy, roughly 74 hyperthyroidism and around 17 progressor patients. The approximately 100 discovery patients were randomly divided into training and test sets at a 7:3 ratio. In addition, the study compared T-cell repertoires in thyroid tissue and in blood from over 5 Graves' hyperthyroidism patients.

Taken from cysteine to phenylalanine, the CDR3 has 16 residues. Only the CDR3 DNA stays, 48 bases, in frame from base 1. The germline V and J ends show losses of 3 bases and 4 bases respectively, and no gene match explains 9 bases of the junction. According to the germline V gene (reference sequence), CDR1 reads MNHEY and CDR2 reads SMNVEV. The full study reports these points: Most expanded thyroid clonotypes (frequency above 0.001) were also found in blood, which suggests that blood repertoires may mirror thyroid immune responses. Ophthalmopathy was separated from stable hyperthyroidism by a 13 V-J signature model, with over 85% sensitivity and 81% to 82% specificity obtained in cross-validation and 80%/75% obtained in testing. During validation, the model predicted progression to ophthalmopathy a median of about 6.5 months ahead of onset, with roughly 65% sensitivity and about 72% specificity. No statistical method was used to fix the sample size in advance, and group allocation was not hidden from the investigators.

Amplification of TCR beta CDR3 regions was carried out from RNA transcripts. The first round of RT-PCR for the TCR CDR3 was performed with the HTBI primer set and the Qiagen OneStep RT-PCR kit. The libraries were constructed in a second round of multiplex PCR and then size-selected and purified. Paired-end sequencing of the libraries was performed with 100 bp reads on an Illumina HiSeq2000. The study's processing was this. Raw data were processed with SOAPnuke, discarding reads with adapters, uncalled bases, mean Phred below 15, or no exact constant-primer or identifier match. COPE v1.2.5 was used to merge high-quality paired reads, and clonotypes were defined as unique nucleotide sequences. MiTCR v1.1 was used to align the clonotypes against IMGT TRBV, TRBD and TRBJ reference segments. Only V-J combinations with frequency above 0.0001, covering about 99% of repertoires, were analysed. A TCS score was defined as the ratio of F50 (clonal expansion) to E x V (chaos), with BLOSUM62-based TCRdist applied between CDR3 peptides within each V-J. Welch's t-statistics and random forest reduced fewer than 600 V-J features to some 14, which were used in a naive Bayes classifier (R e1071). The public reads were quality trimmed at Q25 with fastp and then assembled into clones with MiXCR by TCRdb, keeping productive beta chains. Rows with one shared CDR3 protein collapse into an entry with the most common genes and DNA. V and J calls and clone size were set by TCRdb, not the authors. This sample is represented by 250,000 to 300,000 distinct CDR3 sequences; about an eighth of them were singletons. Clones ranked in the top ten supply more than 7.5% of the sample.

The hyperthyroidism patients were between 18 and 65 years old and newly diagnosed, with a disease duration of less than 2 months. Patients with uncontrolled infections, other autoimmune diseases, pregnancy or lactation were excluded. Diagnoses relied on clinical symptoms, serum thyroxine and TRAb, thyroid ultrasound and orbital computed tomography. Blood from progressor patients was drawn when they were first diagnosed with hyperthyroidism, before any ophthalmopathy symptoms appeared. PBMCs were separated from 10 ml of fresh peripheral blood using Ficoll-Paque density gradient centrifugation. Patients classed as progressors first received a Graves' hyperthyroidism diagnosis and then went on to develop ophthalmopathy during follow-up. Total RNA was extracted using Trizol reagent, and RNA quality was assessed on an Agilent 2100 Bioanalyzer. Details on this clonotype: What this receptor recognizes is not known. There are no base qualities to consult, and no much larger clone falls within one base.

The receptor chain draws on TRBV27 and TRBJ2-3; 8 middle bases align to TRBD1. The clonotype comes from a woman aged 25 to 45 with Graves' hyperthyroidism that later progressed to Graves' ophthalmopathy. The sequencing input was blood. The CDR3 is CASSLGPAGGSDTQYF. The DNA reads TGTGCCAGCAGTTTGGGCCCGGCAGGGGGCTCAGATACGCAGTATTTT.